This TCR beta chain is drawn from a study of blood T cell repertoires in COVID-19. This clone was detected only a few times. Per the original methods: Reference gene primers were amplified, and this amplification served to estimate nucleated cell counts. TCRdb keeps only in-frame clones here, not all; method: immunoSEQ multiplex PCR. That table gives V, J and clone size, and the DNA gave D and trimming. Of 300,000 to 400,000 clones listed, 85% to 90% are singletons. Recovery meant two consecutive negative NP/OP PCR tests, professional clearance, or resolved symptoms. V was pared by 11 bases and J by 1 base, with 14 bases between. CDR3 length equals 13 residues. Germline assignment: CDR1 MDHEN and CDR2 SYDVKM.

This receptor was taken from a man in his late teens or twenties who had recovered from COVID-19. Sequences were obtained from PBMCs or T cells enriched from blood (not recorded which). The chain joins TRBV28 to TRBJ1-2, with a possible D match to TRBD1 (5 bases). The CDR3 coding sequence is TGTGCCTCCCATGACAGCCGTAACTATGGCTACACCTTC. Its protein product is CASHDSRNYGYTF.